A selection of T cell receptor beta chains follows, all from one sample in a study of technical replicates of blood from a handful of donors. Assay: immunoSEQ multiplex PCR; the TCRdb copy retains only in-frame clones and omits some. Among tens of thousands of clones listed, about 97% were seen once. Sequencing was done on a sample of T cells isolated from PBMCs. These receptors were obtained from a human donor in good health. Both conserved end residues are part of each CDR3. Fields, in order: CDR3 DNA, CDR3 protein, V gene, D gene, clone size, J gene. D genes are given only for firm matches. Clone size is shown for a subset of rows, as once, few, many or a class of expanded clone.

DNA: TGCGCCAGCAGCTTTATGAGTGAAGCTTTCTTT
CDR3: CASSFMSEAFF
V: TRBV5-1
D: -
size: -
J: TRBJ1-1

DNA: TGTGCCAGCAGCTCGACGACAGTGCACGAGCAGTACTTC
CDR3: CASSSTTVHEQYF
V: TRBV7-6
D: -
size: -
J: TRBJ2-7

DNA: TGTGCCAGTAGTACAGTTGGAAACACCATATATTTT
CDR3: CASSTVGNTIYF
V: TRBV19
D: -
size: -
J: TRBJ1-3

DNA: TGTGCCAGCAGCCCGGACTCGCCCTATGAGCAGTTCTTC
CDR3: CASSPDSPYEQFF
V: TRBV28
D: -
size: -
J: TRBJ2-1

DNA: TGTGCCAGTAGTATAGTCGCCAGCAGGACTTACTACGAGCAGTACTTC
CDR3: CASSIVASRTYYEQYF
V: TRBV19
D: -
size: -
J: TRBJ2-7

DNA: TGTGCCAGCAGAGGGACAGTCAACTATGGCTACACCTTC
CDR3: CASRGTVNYGYTF
V: TRBV25-1
D: TRBD1
size: -
J: TRBJ1-2

DNA: TGTGCCAGCAGCCGGGGGACTAGCGGATCGAACACCGGGGAGCTGTTTTTT
CDR3: CASSRGTSGSNTGELFF
V: TRBV7-7
D: TRBD2
size: once
J: TRBJ2-2

DNA: TGTGCCAGCAGACGATCTACCTCTGCAACTAATGAAAAACTGTTTTTT
CDR3: CASRRSTSATNEKLFF
V: TRBV7-9
D: -
size: -
J: TRBJ1-4

DNA: TGCGCCAGCAGCTTGGTGCTAGCGGGACCCTCCTACAATGAGCAGTTCTTC
CDR3: CASSLVLAGPSYNEQFF
V: TRBV5-1
D: TRBD2
size: -
J: TRBJ2-1

DNA: TGTGCCAGCAGTGAACTAGCGGGAGTACCCGTCTACGAGCAGTACTTC
CDR3: CASSELAGVPVYEQYF
V: TRBV25-1
D: TRBD2
size: -
J: TRBJ2-7

DNA: TGTGCCAGCAGTTCCCACAGACTAGCGGGAGGTCAAGAGACCCAGTACTTC
CDR3: CASSSHRLAGGQETQYF
V: TRBV28
D: TRBD2
size: -
J: TRBJ2-5

DNA: TGTGCCAGCAGCTCCCACTATGGACTAGCGGGAGGTTCCTACGAGCAGTACTTC
CDR3: CASSSHYGLAGGSYEQYF
V: TRBV11-3
D: TRBD2
size: -
J: TRBJ2-7

DNA: TGTGCCAGCAGTCCTTTATCTAAAGGACAGGCGAGAGCTTTCTTT
CDR3: CASSPLSKGQARAFF
V: TRBV6-6
D: TRBD1
size: -
J: TRBJ1-1

DNA: TGTGCCAGCACTCCGAGACAGGGCCACTCAGATACGCAGTATTTT
CDR3: CASTPRQGHSDTQYF
V: TRBV25-1
D: TRBD1
size: -
J: TRBJ2-3

DNA: TGTGCCACCGCCAGGGACAGGGGGAACTACGAGCAGTACTTC
CDR3: CATARDRGNYEQYF
V: TRBV15
D: TRBD1
size: -
J: TRBJ2-7

DNA: TGTGCCAGCAGCCCTGGGACAGGGTGGAGTGAAAAACTGTTTTTT
CDR3: CASSPGTGWSEKLFF
V: TRBV11-3
D: TRBD1
size: -
J: TRBJ1-4

DNA: TGTGCCACCCGGGGGGGGAGGCCTAATGAAAAACTGTTTTTT
CDR3: CATRGGRPNEKLFF
V: TRBV15
D: -
size: -
J: TRBJ1-4

DNA: TGTGCCAGCAGCGTAATAGGACAGGGTGGTAGGGAGACCCAGTACTTC
CDR3: CASSVIGQGGRETQYF
V: TRBV9
D: TRBD1
size: -
J: TRBJ2-5

DNA: TGTGCCTGGGACAGGGGGGAGGCCGGGGAGCTGTTTTTT
CDR3: CAWDRGEAGELFF
V: TRBV30
D: TRBD1
size: -
J: TRBJ2-2

DNA: TGCGCCAGCAGCTTCGGGAGGCTGGGGGACACTGAAGCTTTCTTT
CDR3: CASSFGRLGDTEAFF
V: TRBV5-1
D: -
size: -
J: TRBJ1-1

DNA: TGTGCCAGCAGCCGGGGAGTAGCGGCTTACAATGAGCAGTTCTTC
CDR3: CASSRGVAAYNEQFF
V: TRBV5-8
D: -
size: -
J: TRBJ2-1

DNA: TGTGCCAGCAGCTCTGCTTCGCCGGGCAATCAGCCCCAGCATTTT
CDR3: CASSSASPGNQPQHF
V: TRBV27
D: -
size: -
J: TRBJ1-5

DNA: TGTGCCAGCGGGACAGGGGTTACATACGAGCAGTACTTC
CDR3: CASGTGVTYEQYF
V: TRBV27
D: TRBD1
size: -
J: TRBJ2-7

DNA: TGCGCCAGCAGCTTCTCCGGACAGGGTTGGGCTTTCTTT
CDR3: CASSFSGQGWAFF
V: TRBV5-1
D: TRBD1
size: -
J: TRBJ1-1

DNA: TGTGCCTCCCGGGACAGTTGGGCGGAGCCCCAGCATTTT
CDR3: CASRDSWAEPQHF
V: TRBV30
D: TRBD1
size: once
J: TRBJ1-5

DNA: TGTGCCTGGAGCTCTGGGGGGGGCTACACCTTC
CDR3: CAWSSGGGYTF
V: TRBV30
D: -
size: -
J: TRBJ1-2

DNA: TGCGCCAGCAGTCCGAACCCCCCGGGTGAGCAGTACTTC
CDR3: CASSPNPPGEQYF
V: TRBV5-1
D: -
size: -
J: TRBJ2-7

DNA: TGTGCCAGCAGTGAAGGACAGGGAGGCACTGAAGCTTTCTTT
CDR3: CASSEGQGGTEAFF
V: TRBV6-1
D: TRBD1
size: -
J: TRBJ1-1

DNA: TGTGCCAGCAGCCCGCCACTAGCGGGAGGGCAAGAGCAGTTCTTC
CDR3: CASSPPLAGGQEQFF
V: TRBV5-6
D: TRBD2
size: -
J: TRBJ2-1

DNA: TGTCCGCGGGGCCCCTCGTACACTAGCACAGATACGCAGTATTTT
CDR3: CPRGPSYTSTDTQYF
V: TRBV6-6
D: -
size: -
J: TRBJ2-3

DNA: TGTGCCAGCAGCCAAGCACCCCGGACTAGCGGGAAACCCAACGAGCAGTACTTC
CDR3: CASSQAPRTSGKPNEQYF
V: TRBV4-2
D: TRBD2
size: -
J: TRBJ2-7

DNA: TGTGCCACTGGCCATCCAGAGGGTGCAGATACGCAGTATTTT
CDR3: CATGHPEGADTQYF
V: TRBV10-3
D: -
size: -
J: TRBJ2-3

DNA: TGTGCCAGCAGCATTCAGGGGAACACTGAAGCTTTCTTT
CDR3: CASSIQGNTEAFF
V: TRBV11-3
D: -
size: once
J: TRBJ1-1

DNA: TGCGCCAGCAGCATGGGACAGGGGGAGGAAAAACTGTTTTTT
CDR3: CASSMGQGEEKLFF
V: TRBV5-1
D: TRBD1
size: -
J: TRBJ1-4

DNA: TGCGCCAGCAGCCATCTAGTGGGGCAGGGGAATGAAAAACTGTTTTTT
CDR3: CASSHLVGQGNEKLFF
V: TRBV4-1
D: -
size: -
J: TRBJ1-4

DNA: TGTGCCAGCAGCTTTTTTCAGGGGGACGAGCAGTACTTC
CDR3: CASSFFQGDEQYF
V: TRBV11-1
D: TRBD1
size: -
J: TRBJ2-7

DNA: TGTGCCAGCAGTCTTCGGACTGGGGTAGAGACCCAGTACTTC
CDR3: CASSLRTGVETQYF
V: TRBV6-1
D: -
size: -
J: TRBJ2-5

DNA: TGCGCCAGCAGCTTCCCGCGGGCGAATGAGCAGTTCTTC
CDR3: CASSFPRANEQFF
V: TRBV5-1
D: -
size: -
J: TRBJ2-1

DNA: TGTGCCAGCAGCGCTACCACAGGGGAATCAGCTTTCTTT
CDR3: CASSATTGESAFF
V: TRBV11-3
D: TRBD1
size: -
J: TRBJ1-1

DNA: TGTGCCAGCAGCTTATCATCTGGCCTTGAAGCTTTCTTT
CDR3: CASSLSSGLEAFF
V: TRBV13
D: -
size: -
J: TRBJ1-1

DNA: TGCAGCGTTATACAGGGATCCGGGGAGCTGTTTTTT
CDR3: CSVIQGSGELFF
V: TRBV29-1
D: -
size: -
J: TRBJ2-2

DNA: TGTGCCAGCAGCACTACGACAGCGACGGATACGCAGTATTTT
CDR3: CASSTTTATDTQYF
V: TRBV9
D: -
size: -
J: TRBJ2-3

DNA: TGTGCCAGCAGCGTAGTGGACGGGGATAACGGCTACACCTTC
CDR3: CASSVVDGDNGYTF
V: TRBV9
D: -
size: -
J: TRBJ1-2

DNA: TGTGCCATCAGTCAAGGACAGGGGACTGAAGCTTTCTTT
CDR3: CAISQGQGTEAFF
V: TRBV10-3
D: TRBD1
size: -
J: TRBJ1-1

DNA: TGTGCCAGCAGTTTATCGTTAGCGGGGGCGCGGGAGACCCAGTACTTC
CDR3: CASSLSLAGARETQYF
V: TRBV27
D: TRBD2
size: -
J: TRBJ2-5

DNA: TGCAGCGTTGGGACTAGCGAGAGCTACGAGCAGTACTTC
CDR3: CSVGTSESYEQYF
V: TRBV29-1
D: TRBD2
size: once
J: TRBJ2-7

DNA: TGTGCCAGCAGTTTAATTGGCGGTATGGGTAATGAGCAGTTCTTC
CDR3: CASSLIGGMGNEQFF
V: TRBV27
D: -
size: -
J: TRBJ2-1

DNA: TGCAGCGTTGAAGAGCGGAGCAGGGGGGAGACCCAGTACTTC
CDR3: CSVEERSRGETQYF
V: TRBV29-1
D: TRBD1
size: -
J: TRBJ2-5